The TCR beta chain under discussion was sequenced for a study of cytomegalovirus exposure and HLA in healthy donors. This clone was detected a few times. Its antigen is not known. TCRdb's table, derived via immunoSEQ multiplex PCR, lists solely in-frame clones and lacks some. In the table there are around 300,000 clones, 86% of which are singletons. Study conclusions and caveats: Across donors, most TCRs were seen rarely, yet some public ones were widespread. Cytomegalovirus-associated TCR beta chains were listed, numbering roughly 150. Later, an analysis found that TCR clusters from the first cohort tended to co-occur in the 95 to 150 validation repertoires. According to reports, the classifier identified cytomegalovirus status with high specificity and sensitivity.

The CDR3 length is 15 residues. V lost 1 base and J lost 13, with 19 bases in between. In germline, CDR1 is LNHDA, CDR2 SQIVND (reference sequence). The clonotype comes from a woman in her late teens or twenties in good health and CMV-seronegative. Specimen: PBMCs. This rearrangement joins TRBV19 to TRBJ2-2; tentative D call: TRBD1 (6 bases). The CDR3 DNA reads as TGTGCCAGTAGTATAGGGGGGCAGGTGATGACAGGGCTGTTTTTT. It encodes CASSIGGQVMTGLFF.